This record concerns one TCR beta chain sequence. This record comes from a study of control samples from healthy donors and cancer patients. The data were produced by immunoSEQ multiplex PCR, yet TCRdb's version contains in-frame clones alone and is incomplete. The sample records approximately 140,000 clones, more than 85% being singletons. This CDR3 region has 14 residues. With 5 bases clipped from V and 2 bases from J, the junction kept 3 bases outside the gene matches. The V gene's germline CDR1 is SNHLY and CDR2 FYNNEI. This chain uses TRBV2 with TRBJ1-2; 9 nucleotides align to TRBD1. The sequence was obtained from a young man in good health. The source material was blood. CDR3 in DNA: TGTGCCAGCAGTCCCGGGACAGGGAACTATGGCTACACCTTC. This codes for CASSPGTGNYGYTF.